This T cell receptor (beta chain) was sequenced during a study of T-cell memory formation after mild COVID-19. Study background: Largely donor-specific sequence clusters came from a couple of donors.

CDR3 length equals 13 residues. Looked up from germline, CDR1 is DFQATT and CDR2 is SNEGSKA (reference sequence). Trimming shortened V by 6 bases and J by 6 bases, and 15 bases separated the two germline ends. Study-wide points: Nothing showed for sure that second-wave clones peaking on day 37 were SARS-CoV-2 specific. Some clones that responded were present in memory (sampled pre-infection), which suggests cross-reactive memory joined.

This clonotype was detected a few times. The target antigen is unknown. Each CDR3 protein gets one entry after TCRdb re-called the 5' RACE reads with MiXCR. The data show around 410,000 distinct CDR3 sequences, about 22% seen once. The clonotype comes from an adult woman who had mild COVID-19 (a few samples of this study predate the infection). Cell type and time point are not known. The specimen sequenced was PBMCs or a T cell subset sorted from them (not recorded which). The chain uses TRBV20-1 and TRBJ1-5; a possible D gene is TRBD1 (6 bases). CDR3 sequence (DNA): TGCAGTGCCACGAGACAGGTCGGTCAGCCCCAGCATTTT. This encodes CSATRQVGQPQHF.